This T cell receptor beta chain originates from a study of T cell clonality in common variable immunodeficiency. Sequenced by immunoSEQ multiplex PCR; TCRdb stores in-frame clones only, minus some. The repertoire has approximately 21,000 clones, none seen only once; the ten largest take roughly 2.7%. Caucasian heritage predominated among both patients and controls. Whole-study results and caveats: Links between repertoire features and CVID complications were heterogeneity-limited. Fewer deletions and N-nucleotide insertions were reportedly seen in common variable immunodeficiency TCR beta sequences. Authors noted CVID clonality's cause needs subpopulation repertoire sequencing.

Germline CDR1 and CDR2: GTSNPN and SVGIG (reference sequence). With 5 bases clipped from V and 2 bases from J, the junction kept 1 base outside the gene matches. The CDR3 runs 14 residues. This clone has only a few counts. Its matching antigen is unknown. The read terminates 3 residues before the CDR3 end, so the remaining end is supplied by the germline J gene. The receptor's source is a human donor with common variable immunodeficiency. The chain recombines TRBV30 with TRBJ2-6; 9 nucleotides agree with TRBD1. The sequenced sample was peripheral blood mononuclear cells. The sequenced part of the CDR3 DNA is TGTGCCTGGGGGGACAGGGCTGGGGCCAACGTC. Translated: CAWGDRAGANV. The complete CDR3 sequence is CAWGDRAGANVLTF.